The sample holds a few counts of the clone carrying this T cell receptor beta chain. The data originate from a study of blood T cell repertoires in COVID-19. Across the whole study: T cells, B-cell-depleted T cells, or PBMCs supplied cDNA or gDNA.

Authors' methods: Amplifying reference gene primers gave estimates of nucleated cell counts. Sequencing was performed with immunoSEQ multiplex PCR; in TCRdb, only in-frame clones are kept and a portion is missing. V and J calls and clone size are as listed in that table; D and trimming were resolved from the DNA. The table has 150,000 to 200,000 clones, around 84% seen once. V was shortened by 7 bases and J by 4 bases, with 14 bases between the two germline ends. The germline gives CDR1 SGHNT, CDR2 YYREEE (reference sequence). This CDR3 has 13 amino acids. This receptor was obtained from a woman older than 75 with acute or convalescent COVID-19. The material sequenced was peripheral blood. This chain links TRBV5-4 with TRBJ1-2; D gene unclear. The CDR3 DNA sequence: TGTGCCAGCGGGAGGCCGGAGGTCTATGGCTACACCTTC. Protein product: CASGRPEVYGYTF.